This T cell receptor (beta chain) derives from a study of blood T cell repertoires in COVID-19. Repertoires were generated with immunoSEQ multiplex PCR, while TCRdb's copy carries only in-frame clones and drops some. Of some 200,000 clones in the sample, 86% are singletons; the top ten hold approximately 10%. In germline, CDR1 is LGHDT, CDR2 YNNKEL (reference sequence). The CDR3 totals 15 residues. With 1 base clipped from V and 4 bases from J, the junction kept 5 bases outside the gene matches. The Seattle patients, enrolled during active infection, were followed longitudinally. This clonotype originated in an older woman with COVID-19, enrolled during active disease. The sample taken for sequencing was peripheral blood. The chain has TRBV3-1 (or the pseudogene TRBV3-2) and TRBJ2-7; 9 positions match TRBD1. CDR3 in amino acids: CASSQGWGQGYEQYF. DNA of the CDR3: TGTGCCAGCAGCCAAGGATGGGGACAGGGTTACGAGCAGTACTTC.